This passage covers 16 T cell receptor beta chains from one sample sequenced in a study of cytomegalovirus exposure and HLA in healthy donors. The repertoire was sequenced with immunoSEQ multiplex PCR; TCRdb's copy has only in-frame clones and lacks some. The repertoire consists of about 170,000 clones, with nearly 90% occurring once and the leading ten covering around 3.8%. The sequenced sample was PBMCs. These receptors originate from a man between 18 and 35 years old in good health and CMV-seropositive.

The chain combines TRBV28 with TRBJ1-2; TRBD1 is a possible D gene (6 bases). Trimming removed 8 bases at V and 2 bases at J, with 18 bases between. The CDR3 totals 15 residues. Germline V gene lookup returns CDR1 MDHEN and CDR2 SYDVKM. The CDR3 sequence is CASSPSGQLNYGYTF. In nucleotides, the CDR3 is TGTGCCAGCTCCCCCTCTGGACAGCTAAACTATGGCTACACCTTC.

The chain links TRBV7-9 to TRBJ1-4, with TRBD1 identical over 7 bases. V lost 5 bases, J lost 6 bases, and 6 bases stayed unmatched. The CDR3 length is 14 residues. Germline V gene sequence: CDR1 SEHNR, CDR2 FQNEAQ (reference sequence). CDR3 nucleotide sequence: TGTGCCAGCAGCCCCAGGGGGATGTATGAAAAACTGTTTTTT. Amino acids: CASSPRGMYEKLFF.

This clone has only one observation. This sequence joins TRBV29-1 and TRBJ2-2, with D maybe TRBD1 (6 bases). Trimming shortened V by 3 bases and J by 6 bases, and 8 bases separated the two germline ends. Germline assignment: CDR1 SQVTM and CDR2 ANQGSEA. There are 12 residues in the CDR3. In nucleotides, the CDR3 is TGCAGCGTTGACACAGGGTCCGGGGAGCTGTTTTTT. Its translation is CSVDTGSGELFF.

This chain links TRBV29-1 with TRBJ2-1; D may be TRBD2 (5 bases). CDR1 and CDR2 (germline): SQVTM, ANQGSEA. The CDR3 sequence is 14 residues long. Trimming took off 2 bases at V and 3 bases at J, with 11 bases between the two ends. CDR3 in DNA: TGCAGCGTTGAAAAGCGGCAAGACTACAATGAGCAGTTCTTC. Encoded protein: CSVEKRQDYNEQFF.

The V and J genes are TRBV28 and TRBJ1-5; 8 bases map to TRBD1. Trimming took 4 bases from V and 4 from J; bases not matched to a gene: 3. The CDR3 covers 14 residues. Per germline, CDR1 MDHEN and CDR2 SYDVKM. The chain's CDR3 is CASSWTGRNQPQHF. The CDR3 bases are TGTGCCAGCAGTTGGACAGGGCGGAATCAGCCCCAGCATTTT.

This chain connects TRBV19 to TRBJ2-3, with TRBD2 matching 7 bases. The germline CDR1 and CDR2 sequences are LNHDA and SQIVND (reference sequence). The CDR3 extends over 14 amino acids. With 9 bases clipped from V and 1 base from J, the junction kept 7 bases outside the gene matches. The CDR3 sequence: CARVSGLGTDTQYF. CDR3 DNA sequence: TGTGCCAGGGTGTCCGGACTAGGCACAGATACGCAGTATTTT. The whole variable domain, filled in from reference TRBV19 and TRBJ2-3, reads DGGITQSPKYLFRKEGQNVTLSCEQNLNHDAMYWYRQDPGQGLRLIYYSQIVNDFQKGDIAEGYSVSREKKESFPLTVTSAQKNPTAFYLCARVSGLGTDTQYFGPGTRLTVL.

The chain carries TRBV7-9 and TRBJ1-3; D unclear. CDR1 and CDR2 (germline): SEHNR, FQNEAQ (reference sequence). The CDR3 is 15 amino acids. Trimming pared 4 bases from V and 0 bases from J, leaving 10 bases between. The CDR3 region has the DNA TGTGCCAGCAGCTCAATACTGAGCTCTGGAAACACCATATATTTT. Protein sequence: CASSSILSSGNTIYF.

Remarks on this clone: Other DNA sequences in the sample encode the same CDR3. This chain links TRBV6-5 with TRBJ1-5; tentative D call: TRBD1 (5 bases). The germline V gene encodes CDR1 MNHEY and CDR2 SVGAGI. V lost 2 bases to trimming and J lost 4 bases, with 6 bases between them. The CDR3 totals 13 residues. The CDR3 sequence: CASSYRGNQPQHF. The CDR3 coding sequence is TGTGCCAGCAGTTACCGGGGGAATCAGCCCCAGCATTTT.

V and J are TRBV10-3 and TRBJ2-7; TRBD2 agrees at 9 bases. CDR3 size: 17 residues. The V segment lost 3 bases and the J segment 1 base; nucleotides outside the gene matches: 10. Germline V gene sequence: CDR1 ENHRY, CDR2 SYGVKD. The CDR3 is CAISEGQGTSISYEQYF. CDR3 bases: TGTGCCATCAGTGAAGGTCAAGGGACTAGCATTTCCTACGAGCAGTACTTC.

This CDR3 is CASSLAGGPTYEQYF. The CDR3 region has the DNA TGTGCCAGCAGCCTAGCGGGAGGGCCTACCTACGAGCAGTACTTC. The genes are TRBV28 and TRBJ2-7; 12 bases fit TRBD2. This CDR3 spans 15 amino acids. Losses at the gene ends were 6 bases for V and 2 bases for J; bases not matched to a gene: 5. CDR1 and CDR2 (germline): MDHEN, SYDVKM.

This sequence joins TRBV11-3 and TRBJ1-1; 7 nucleotides agree with TRBD1. Losses at the gene ends were 0 bases for V and 2 bases for J; bases not matched to a gene: 6. The CDR3 contains 16 residues. CDR1 and CDR2 (germline): SGHNT, YENEEA. CDR3 sequence: CASSLELTGANTEAFF. For the CDR3, the DNA is TGTGCCAGCAGCTTAGAGCTAACAGGGGCCAACACTGAAGCTTTCTTT.

This clone has only a few counts. This chain connects TRBV7-2 to TRBJ2-1; 11 bases fit TRBD2. Germline CDR1 and CDR2: SGHTA and FQGNSA. Germline trimming cut 3 bases from V and 6 bases from J; bases unmatched to any gene: 4. The CDR3 extends over 15 amino acids. The chain's CDR3 is CASSLTSGAINEQFF. CDR3 in DNA: TGTGCCAGCAGCTTGACTAGCGGGGCCATCAATGAGCAGTTCTTC.

The V call is TRBV2, the J call TRBJ2-7; 10 bases are shared with TRBD2. J gave up 2 bases and V 3 bases, and 4 bases lay outside the gene matches. The germline gives CDR1 SNHLY, CDR2 FYNNEI. The CDR3 has 15 residues. CDR3 nucleotide sequence: TGTGCCAGCAGTGACCTAGCGGGAGTAACCTACGAGCAGTACTTC. It codes for CASSDLAGVTYEQYF.

This chain joins TRBV15 and TRBJ2-7; weak D call: TRBD1 (5 bases). The CDR3 has 13 residues. CDR1 LNHNV and CDR2 YYDKDF come from the germline V gene (reference sequence). Deletions cut 1 base from V and 4 bases from J, with 8 bases between. CDR3 sequence reads: CATSRGQTYEQYF. The CDR3 DNA follows: TGTGCCACCAGCAGAGGACAGACGTACGAGCAGTACTTC.

The V gene is TRBV10-1, the J gene TRBJ2-4, with TRBD1 identical over 7 bases. Germline CDR1 WNHNN, CDR2 SYGVQD (reference sequence). The CDR3 runs 17 residues. The V segment lost 7 bases and the J segment 6 bases; nucleotides outside the gene matches: 18. The CDR3 nucleotides are TGCGCCAGCAATGGGATAGGACAGGCCGGGCTCTCAAACATTCAGTACTTC. This gives the protein CASNGIGQAGLSNIQYF.

The chain uses TRBV19 and TRBJ2-1; 8 nucleotides agree with TRBD2. V lost 2 bases to trimming and J lost 12 bases; unmatched junction nucleotides: 12. This CDR3 contains 15 residues. Germline V lookup: CDR1 LNHDA, CDR2 SQIVND (reference sequence). The chain's CDR3 is CASSIFELAESGQFF. The CDR3, as DNA: TGTGCCAGTAGTATATTTGAACTAGCGGAATCTGGGCAGTTCTTC.